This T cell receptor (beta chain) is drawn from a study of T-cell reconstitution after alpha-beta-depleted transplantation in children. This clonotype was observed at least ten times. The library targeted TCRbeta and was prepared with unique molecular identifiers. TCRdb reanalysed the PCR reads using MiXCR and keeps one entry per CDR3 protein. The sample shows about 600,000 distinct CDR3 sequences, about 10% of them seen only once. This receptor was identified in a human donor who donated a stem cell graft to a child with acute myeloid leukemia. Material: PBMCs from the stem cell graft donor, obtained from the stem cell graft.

In DNA, the CDR3 is TGTGCCAGCATCGCGCTCCGGGCAGGGGATATTGAGCAGTTCTTC. Translating gives CASIALRAGDIEQFF. The chain carries TRBV7-8 and TRBJ2-1; tentative D call: TRBD1 (6 bases). V gave up 7 bases and J gave up 9 bases, with 22 bases separating them. There are 15 residues in the CDR3. The germline gives CDR1 SGHVS, CDR2 FQNEAQ.